The 10 T cell receptor beta chains in this list originate from one sample, sequenced in a study of cytomegalovirus exposure and HLA in healthy donors. Use of 60 Vbeta and 13 Jbeta primers characterized the PCR. Generated by immunoSEQ multiplex PCR, the TCRdb table keeps only in-frame clones and is missing some. The data show fewer than 300,000 clones, roughly 89% seen once. Sequenced input: PBMCs. These receptor sequences come from a man aged 40-50 years in good health and CMV-seropositive.

The gene calls are TRBV28 and TRBJ2-3, with 14 bases identical to TRBD2. The J segment lost 0 bases and the V segment lost 2 bases, leaving 1 base of the junction unmatched. This CDR3 contains 17 residues. In germline, CDR1 is MDHEN, CDR2 SYDVKM. The CDR3 loop reads CASSLGTSGRSTDTQYF. The DNA for the CDR3 is TGTGCCAGCAGTTTAGGGACTAGCGGGAGAAGCACAGATACGCAGTATTTT.

This clone was seen just once. CDR3 bases: TGTGCCAGCAGGGCGAGACAGATCTTTTCCTATGGCTACACCTTC. Amino acids: CASRARQIFSYGYTF. The rearrangement joins TRBV28 to TRBJ1-2; D might be TRBD1 (5 bases). This CDR3 comprises 15 residues. CDR1 is MDHEN, CDR2 SYDVKM, per germline. The ends were cut back, 6 bases at V and 4 bases at J, with 18 bases in the middle.

The V gene is TRBV23-1, the J gene TRBJ2-7; TRBD1 might be the D (6 bases). TRBV23-1 is an ORF for which the function is uncertain. Trimming removed 4 bases at V and 3 bases at J, with 10 bases between. The CDR3 runs to 13 residues. DNA of the CDR3: TGCGCCAGCAGTCCGGGACAACTCTACGAGCAGTACTTC. Protein: CASSPGQLYEQYF.

The table lists this clone with a count of one. The chain joins TRBV7-8 to TRBJ2-3, with a weak D call TRBD2 (6 bases). Trimming shortened V by 5 bases and J by 0 bases, and 15 bases separated the two germline ends. The germline V gene has CDR1 SGHVS and CDR2 FQNEAQ. The CDR3 length is 16 residues. The DNA for the CDR3 is TGTGCCAGCAGCACGCAGGGACTTGCTAGCACAGATACGCAGTATTTT. Residues: CASSTQGLASTDTQYF.

This chain connects TRBV28 to TRBJ2-7; TRBD1 might be the D (5 bases). Germline V lookup: CDR1 MDHEN, CDR2 SYDVKM. V was shortened by 3 bases and J by 2 bases, with 11 bases between the two germline ends. The CDR3 loop spans 14 amino acids. CDR3 bases: TGTGCCAGCAGTTTCTCAGGGCCCCCCTACGAGCAGTACTTC. Encoded protein: CASSFSGPPYEQYF.

The chain carries TRBV5-4 and TRBJ1-2, with 8 nucleotides matching TRBD1. CDR1 is SGHNT and CDR2 is YYREEE in the germline V gene (reference sequence). The ends lost 4 bases at V and 4 bases at J; junction bases unmatched: 6. The CDR3 sequence is 14 residues long. CDR3 DNA: TGTGCCAGCAGCCTGACAGGGGAGGGCTATGGCTACACCTTC. Encoded protein: CASSLTGEGYGYTF.

The chain couples TRBV25-1 to TRBJ1-4; the D gene is possibly TRBD1 (6 bases). The CDR3 contains 15 residues. Germline V gene data show CDR1 as MGHDK and CDR2 as SYGVNS. The V end was cut by 3 bases, the J end by 5 bases, with 13 bases between. The CDR3 sequence is CASSDQTGLNEKLFF. CDR3 coding DNA: TGTGCCAGCAGTGACCAAACAGGGCTCAATGAAAAACTGTTTTTT.

The rearrangement links TRBV6-5 to TRBJ2-5, with TRBD1 identical over 9 bases. After removal of 2 bases from V and 5 bases from J, the junction contained 6 bases not matched to a gene. The CDR3 length is 15 residues. The germline V gene has CDR1 MNHEY and CDR2 SVGAGI. CDR3 protein: CASSYEQGAVETQYF. The DNA of the CDR3 is TGTGCCAGCAGTTACGAACAGGGGGCGGTGGAGACCCAGTACTTC.

The chain links TRBV28 to TRBJ2-4; maybe TRBD1 (5 bases). The length of the CDR3 is 15 residues. The V and J ends lost 3 bases and 0 bases respectively, with 9 bases between them. The germline V gene has CDR1 MDHEN and CDR2 SYDVKM. The chain's CDR3 is CASSLWGAAKNIQYF. As DNA, the CDR3 is TGTGCCAGCAGTTTGTGGGGCGCAGCCAAAAACATTCAGTACTTC.

In its sample, this clone was seen a few times. The J gene is TRBJ1-1, the V gene TRBV6-5; tentatively, D is TRBD1 (5 bases). The CDR3 loop spans 13 amino acids. Germline V CDR1 and CDR2: MNHEY, SVGAGI. Trimming stripped 7 bases from V and 1 base from J, with 10 bases between. The CDR3 sequence is CASIKTGNTEAFF. CDR3 DNA: TGTGCCAGCATTAAAACAGGGAACACTGAAGCTTTCTTT.